Below are 18 T cell receptor beta chains sequenced from a single sample in a study of T cell responses to AZD1222 COVID-19 vaccine. The assay was immunoSEQ multiplex PCR, and TCRdb's table has in-frame clones only and misses some. In the table there are some 180,000 clones, more than 90% of which are singletons. Material: peripheral blood, obtained on day 0 of AZD1222 vaccination. These receptors all come from an adult in good health.

This rearrangement joins TRBV6-5 to TRBJ1-5; TRBD1 aligns across 8 bases. V dropped 10 bases and J dropped 4; count of bases not matched to a gene: 9. Germline CDR1 reads MNHEY; CDR2 reads SVGAGI. This CDR3 region has 14 residues. CDR3 residues: CATLGQGPNQPQHF. As DNA, the CDR3 is TGTGCCACCTTAGGACAGGGACCAAATCAGCCCCAGCATTTT.

J is TRBJ2-1 and V is TRBV9; 7 positions agree with TRBD2. With 1 base clipped from V and 1 base from J, the junction kept 5 bases outside the gene matches. Germline assignment: CDR1 SGDLS and CDR2 YYNGEE. CDR3 length: 16 residues. The CDR3 bases are TGTGCCAGCAGCGTAAGTCTAGCGGATTCCTACAATGAGCAGTTCTTC. Its protein is CASSVSLADSYNEQFF.

Notes on this clone: Its ends do not fully match the called genes, so a read error is possible. The V and J genes are TRBV7-9 and TRBJ1-1; TRBD1 is a possible D gene (5 bases). This CDR3 region has 14 residues. Looked up from germline, CDR1 is SEHNR and CDR2 is FQNEAQ (reference sequence). In DNA, the CDR3 is TGTGCCAGCAGCTTAGCAGGGGTGAAGACTGAAGCTTTCTTT. It translates to CASSLAGVKTEAFF.

This rearrangement joins TRBV29-1 to TRBJ2-3; tentative D call: TRBD1 (5 bases). Germline CDR1 reads SQVTM; CDR2 reads ANQGSEA. V dropped 2 bases and J dropped 5 bases, with 14 bases sitting between them. CDR3 size: 14 residues. The CDR3, as DNA: TGCAGCGTTGAAAAGGGGTTTTCGGGAGATACGCAGTATTTT. Translated, it gives CSVEKGFSGDTQYF.

The chain joins TRBV2 to TRBJ2-3; TRBD2 is a possible D gene (6 bases). Germline CDR1 and CDR2: SNHLY and FYNNEI. There are 15 residues in the CDR3. With 7 bases removed from V and 1 base from J, the gap between germline ends came to 15 bases. For the CDR3, the DNA is TGTGCCAGCACCGGCCCAGCTAGCGGCACAGATACGCAGTATTTT. Its translation: CASTGPASGTDTQYF.

The rearrangement uses TRBV7-6 and TRBJ1-1; no firm D call. V dropped 5 bases and J dropped 0 bases, with 16 bases sitting between them. The germline V gene encodes CDR1 SGHVS and CDR2 FNYEAQ. The CDR3 contains 16 residues. As DNA, the CDR3 is TGTGCCAGCAGCCCGACGTCACAGTCCATGAACACTGAAGCTTTCTTT. This sequence encodes CASSPTSQSMNTEAFF.

V is TRBV18 and J is TRBJ1-3; D remains ambiguous. The V gene's germline CDR1 is KGHSH and CDR2 LQKENI. V was trimmed by 2 bases and J by 2 bases, leaving 13 bases between them. This CDR3 is built from 16 residues. Here the CDR3 DNA reads TGTGCCAGCTCACCAATTTCTGAAAACCCTGGAAACACCATATATTTT. Encoded protein: CASSPISENPGNTIYF. The full variable domain, its missing parts supplied by reference TRBV18 and TRBJ1-3, is NAGVMQNPRHLVRRRGQEARLRCSPMKGHSHVYWYRQLPEEGLKFMVYLQKENIIDESGMPKERFSAEFPKEGPSILRIQQVVRGDSAAYFCASSPISENPGNTIYFGEGSWLTVV.

The sample holds one count of this clone. This chain connects TRBV10-1 to TRBJ2-3; TRBD1 or TRBD2 may be the D gene (5 bases each). The V end lost 5 bases, the J end lost 0 bases, and 12 bases lay between the germline ends. The germline gives CDR1 WNHNN, CDR2 SYGVQD (reference sequence). The CDR3 length is 15 residues. CDR3 region: CASSTGTYSTDTQYF. DNA for the CDR3: TGCGCCAGCAGTACCGGGACCTACAGCACAGATACGCAGTATTTT.

The V gene is TRBV2, the J gene TRBJ1-1; tentatively, D is TRBD1 (5 bases). V was clipped by 5 bases and J by 3 bases, with 16 bases between them. Germline V gene data show CDR1 as SNHLY and CDR2 as FYNNEI. This CDR3 region has 15 residues. CDR3 in amino acids: CASSIRGAGDTEAFF. As DNA, the CDR3 is TGTGCCAGCAGTATTCGGGGCGCGGGTGACACTGAAGCTTTCTTT.

The chain uses TRBV5-1 and TRBJ2-3; 9 nucleotides align to TRBD2. CDR3 length equals 16 residues. Germline values: CDR1 SGHRS, CDR2 YFSETQ. The V and J ends lost 0 bases and 3 bases, in that order; junction bases with no gene match: 5. The CDR3 spells CASSLGLAANTDTQYF. CDR3 sequence (DNA): TGCGCCAGCAGCTTGGGACTAGCGGCTAATACAGATACGCAGTATTTT.

V gene TRBV30 combines with J gene TRBJ1-2, with D tentatively TRBD1 (5 bases). The length of the CDR3 is 13 residues. CDR1 and CDR2 from the germline V gene are GTSNPN and SVGIG (reference sequence). Trimming removed 0 bases from V and 6 bases from J, with 11 bases in between. CDR3 coding DNA: TGTGCCTGGAGTGTACGAGGCAGGGATGGCTACACCTTC. Residues: CAWSVRGRDGYTF. Looking up the rest from reference TRBV30 and TRBJ1-2 gives the full variable domain: SQTIHQWPATLVQPVGSPLSLECTVEGTSNPNLYWYRQAAGRGLQLLFYSVGIGQISSEVPQNLSASRPQDRQFILSSKKLLLSDSGFYLCAWSVRGRDGYTFGSGTRLTVV.

The genes are TRBV5-1 and TRBJ1-6; 7 bases align to TRBD1. Looked up from germline, CDR1 is SGHRS and CDR2 is YFSETQ. This CDR3 has 15 residues. J lost 6 bases, V lost 4 bases, and 7 bases had no gene match. CDR3 sequence reads: CASSGQALGNSPLHF. The CDR3 nucleotides are TGCGCCAGCAGCGGACAGGCCCTGGGTAATTCACCCCTCCACTTT. Full variable domain (missing parts from reference TRBV5-1 and TRBJ1-6): KAGVTQTPRYLIKTRGQQVTLSCSPISGHRSVSWYQQTPGQGLQFLFEYFSETQRNKGNFPGRFSGRQFSNSRSEMNVSTLELGDSALYLCASSGQALGNSPLHFGNGTRLTVT.

The chain links TRBV7-2 to TRBJ1-1; possibly TRBD1 for D (5 bases). The CDR3 is made up of 14 amino acids. V gave up 5 bases and J gave up 1 base, with 11 bases separating them. CDR1 SGHTA and CDR2 FQGNSA come from the germline V gene. CDR3 nucleotide sequence: TGTGCCAGCAGCATGAAGAGGGGGAACACTGAAGCTTTCTTT. Amino acids: CASSMKRGNTEAFF.

This sequence joins TRBV4-1 and TRBJ2-2, with 8 bases matching TRBD1. The CDR3 is 16 residues long. J was trimmed by 4 bases and V by 4 bases; bases with no gene match: 8. The germline CDR1 and CDR2 sequences are MGHRA and YSYEKL. The CDR3 DNA reads as TGCGCCAGCAGCCCCGGACAGGGATCGGGCACCGGGGAGCTGTTTTTT. Its translation is CASSPGQGSGTGELFF.

The chain carries TRBV9 and TRBJ2-5, with 11 bases that match TRBD2. Trimming cost V 4 bases and J 2 bases; bases outside gene matches: 4. This CDR3 region has 15 residues. Germline V gene lookup returns CDR1 SGDLS and CDR2 YYNGEE. As DNA, the CDR3 is TGTGCCAGCAGCCCCCGACTAGCGGGACAAGAGACCCAGTACTTC. Its protein product is CASSPRLAGQETQYF.

The chain recombines TRBV28 with TRBJ2-7; D gene unclear. Germline CDR1 and CDR2: MDHEN and SYDVKM. This CDR3 region has 12 residues. Trimming stripped 3 bases from V and 7 bases from J, with 10 bases between. CDR3 protein: CASSFTAIEQYF. CDR3 in DNA: TGTGCCAGCAGTTTTACGGCTATTGAGCAGTACTTC. The whole variable domain, filled in from reference TRBV28 and TRBJ2-7, reads DVKVTQSSRYLVKRTGEKVFLECVQDMDHENMFWYRQDPGLGLRLIYFSYDVKMKEKGDIPEGYSVSREKKERFSLILESASTNQTSMYLCASSFTAIEQYFGPGTRLTVT.

The V call is TRBV3-1 (or the pseudogene TRBV3-2), the J call TRBJ1-3; 8 positions match TRBD1. Germline CDR1 is LGHDT and CDR2 is YNNKEL (reference sequence). J gave up 3 bases and V 1 base, and 5 bases lay outside the gene matches. The CDR3 length is 16 residues. CDR3 sequence reads: CASSQVRRGLGNTIYF. Here the CDR3 DNA reads TGTGCCAGCAGCCAAGTCCGCAGGGGGCTTGGAAACACCATATATTTT.

A few counts support this clone. The chain couples TRBV11-1 to TRBJ2-3, with TRBD2 matching 9 bases. V gave up 3 bases and J gave up 6 bases; unmatched junction bases: 7. There are 15 residues in the CDR3. Germline V CDR1 and CDR2: SGHAT, FQDESV (reference sequence). The CDR3 loop is CASSLAGGDWDTQYF. The CDR3, as DNA: TGTGCCAGCAGCTTGGCGGGGGGGGACTGGGATACGCAGTATTTT.